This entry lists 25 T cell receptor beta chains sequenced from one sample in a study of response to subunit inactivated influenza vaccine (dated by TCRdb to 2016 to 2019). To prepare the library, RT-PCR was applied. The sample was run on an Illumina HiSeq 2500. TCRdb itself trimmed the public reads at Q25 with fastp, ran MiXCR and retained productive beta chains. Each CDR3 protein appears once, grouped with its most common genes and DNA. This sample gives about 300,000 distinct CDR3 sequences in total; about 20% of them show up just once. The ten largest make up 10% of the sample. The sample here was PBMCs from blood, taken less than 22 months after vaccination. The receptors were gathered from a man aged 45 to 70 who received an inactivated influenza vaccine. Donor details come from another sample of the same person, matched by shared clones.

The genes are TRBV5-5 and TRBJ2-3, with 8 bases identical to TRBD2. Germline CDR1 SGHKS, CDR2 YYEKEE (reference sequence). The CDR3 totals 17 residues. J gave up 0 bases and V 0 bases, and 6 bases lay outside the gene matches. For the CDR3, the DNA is TGTGCCAGCAGCTTGGGTTTCGCGGGGGGAAGCACAGATACGCAGTATTTT. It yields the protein CASSLGFAGGSTDTQYF. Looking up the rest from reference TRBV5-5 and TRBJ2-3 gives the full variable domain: DAGVTQSPTHLIKTRGQQVTLRCSPISGHKSVSWYQQVLGQGPQFIFQYYEKEERGRGNFPDRFSARQFPNYSSELNVNALLLGDSALYLCASSLGFAGGSTDTQYFGPGTRLTVL.

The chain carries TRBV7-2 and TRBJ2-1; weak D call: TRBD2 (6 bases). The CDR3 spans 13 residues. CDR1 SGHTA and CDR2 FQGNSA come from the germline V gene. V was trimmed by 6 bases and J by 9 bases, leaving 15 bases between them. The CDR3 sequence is CASRPGLWSEQFF. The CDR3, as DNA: TGTGCCAGCAGACCGGGACTCTGGAGTGAGCAGTTCTTC. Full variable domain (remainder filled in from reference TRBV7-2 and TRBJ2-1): GAGVSQSPSNKVTEKGKDVELRCDPISGHTALYWYRQSLGQGLEFLIYFQGNSAPDKSGLPSDRFSAERTGGSVSTLTIQRTQQEDSAVYLCASRPGLWSEQFFGPGTRLTVL.

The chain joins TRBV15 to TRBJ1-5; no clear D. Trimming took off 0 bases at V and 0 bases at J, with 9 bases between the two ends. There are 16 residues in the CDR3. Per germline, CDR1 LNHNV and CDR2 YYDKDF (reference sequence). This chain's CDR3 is CATSRELGYSNQPQHF. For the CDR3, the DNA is TGTGCCACCAGCAGAGAATTGGGTTATAGCAATCAGCCCCAGCATTTT.

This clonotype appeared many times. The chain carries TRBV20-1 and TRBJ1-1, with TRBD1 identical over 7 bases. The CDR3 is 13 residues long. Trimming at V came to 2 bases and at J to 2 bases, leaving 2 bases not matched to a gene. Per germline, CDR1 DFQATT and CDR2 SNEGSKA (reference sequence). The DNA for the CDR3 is TGCAGTGCTAGACGACAGGGTAACACTGAAGCTTTCTTT. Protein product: CSARRQGNTEAFF.

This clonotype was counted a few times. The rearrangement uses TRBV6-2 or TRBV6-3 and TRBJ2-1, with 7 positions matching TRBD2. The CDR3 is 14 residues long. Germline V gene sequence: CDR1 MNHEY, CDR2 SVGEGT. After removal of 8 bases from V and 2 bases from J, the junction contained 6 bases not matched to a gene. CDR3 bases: TGTGCCAGCGATCGGGGGGAAGCCTACAATGAGCAGTTCTTC. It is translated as CASDRGEAYNEQFF.

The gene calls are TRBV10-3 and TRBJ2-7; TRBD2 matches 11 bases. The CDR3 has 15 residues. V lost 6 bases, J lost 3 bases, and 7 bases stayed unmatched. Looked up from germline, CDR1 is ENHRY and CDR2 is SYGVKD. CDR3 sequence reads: CAISHPSGGLYEQYF. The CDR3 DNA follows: TGTGCCATCAGCCACCCTAGCGGGGGGCTCTACGAGCAGTACTTC.

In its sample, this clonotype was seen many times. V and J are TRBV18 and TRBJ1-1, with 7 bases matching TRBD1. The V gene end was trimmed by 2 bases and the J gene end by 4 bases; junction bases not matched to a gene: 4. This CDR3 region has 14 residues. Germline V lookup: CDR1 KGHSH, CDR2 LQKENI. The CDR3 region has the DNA TGTGCCAGCTCACCAGGCCCAGGGGGCACTGAAGCTTTCTTT. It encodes CASSPGPGGTEAFF. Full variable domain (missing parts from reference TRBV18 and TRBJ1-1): NAGVMQNPRHLVRRRGQEARLRCSPMKGHSHVYWYRQLPEEGLKFMVYLQKENIIDESGMPKERFSAEFPKEGPSILRIQQVVRGDSAAYFCASSPGPGGTEAFFGQGTRLTVV.

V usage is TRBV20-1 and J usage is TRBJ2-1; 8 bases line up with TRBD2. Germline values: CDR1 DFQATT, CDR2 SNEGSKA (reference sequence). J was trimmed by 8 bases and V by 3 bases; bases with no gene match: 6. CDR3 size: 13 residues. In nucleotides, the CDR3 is TGCAGTGCTAGCGGGGGGGCTGTCGATGAGCAGTTCTTC. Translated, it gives CSASGGAVDEQFF.

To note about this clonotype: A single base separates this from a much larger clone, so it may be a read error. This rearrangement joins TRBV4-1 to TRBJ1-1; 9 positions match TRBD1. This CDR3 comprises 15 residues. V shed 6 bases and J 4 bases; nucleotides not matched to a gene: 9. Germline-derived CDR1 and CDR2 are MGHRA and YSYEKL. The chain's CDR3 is CASRRPGTGLTEAFF. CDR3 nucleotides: TGCGCCAGCAGGCGTCCCGGGACAGGGCTCACTGAAGCTTTCTTT.

The CDR3 spells CASRTGETQYF. The CDR3 DNA reads as TGTGCCAGCAGGACGGGGGAGACCCAGTACTTC. The chain is built from TRBV2 and TRBJ2-5; a weak D match, TRBD2 (5 bases). Between the trimmed V and J ends, which lost 6 bases and 5 bases, there was a span of 7 bases. CDR1 and CDR2 (germline): SNHLY, FYNNEI. This CDR3 has 11 amino acids.

In DNA, the CDR3 is TGTGCCAGCAGTCTTTTAGGGCGCAATCAGCCCCAGCATTTT. Protein sequence: CASSLLGRNQPQHF. The chain recombines TRBV6-2 or TRBV6-3 with TRBJ1-5; D ambiguous. This CDR3 region has 14 residues. Germline V CDR1 and CDR2: MNHEY, SVGEGT. V lost 5 bases and J lost 2, with 10 bases in between.

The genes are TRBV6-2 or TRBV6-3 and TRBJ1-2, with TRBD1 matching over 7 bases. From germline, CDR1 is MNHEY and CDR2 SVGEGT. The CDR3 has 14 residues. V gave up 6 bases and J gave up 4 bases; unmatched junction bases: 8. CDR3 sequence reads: CASRHRGSTYGYTF. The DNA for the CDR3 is TGTGCCAGCAGGCACAGGGGCTCAACCTATGGCTACACCTTC.

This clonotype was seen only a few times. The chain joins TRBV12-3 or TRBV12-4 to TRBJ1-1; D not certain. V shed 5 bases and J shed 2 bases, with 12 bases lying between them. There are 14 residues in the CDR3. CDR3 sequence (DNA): TGTGCCAGCAGTACAGACGGGGTCAACACTGAAGCTTTCTTT. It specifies CASSTDGVNTEAFF.

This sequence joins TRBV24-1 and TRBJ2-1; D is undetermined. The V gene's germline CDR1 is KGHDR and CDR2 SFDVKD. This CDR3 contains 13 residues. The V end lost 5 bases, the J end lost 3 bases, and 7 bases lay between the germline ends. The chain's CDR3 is CATSGLSYNEQFF. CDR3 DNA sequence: TGTGCCACCAGTGGGCTCAGCTACAATGAGCAGTTCTTC.

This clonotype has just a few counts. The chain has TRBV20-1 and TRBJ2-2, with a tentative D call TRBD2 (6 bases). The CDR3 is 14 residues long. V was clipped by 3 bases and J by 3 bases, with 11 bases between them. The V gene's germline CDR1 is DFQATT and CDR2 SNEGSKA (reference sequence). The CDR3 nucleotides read TGCAGTGCTAGGGGGGGTACCCACACCGGGGAGCTGTTTTTT. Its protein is CSARGGTHTGELFF.

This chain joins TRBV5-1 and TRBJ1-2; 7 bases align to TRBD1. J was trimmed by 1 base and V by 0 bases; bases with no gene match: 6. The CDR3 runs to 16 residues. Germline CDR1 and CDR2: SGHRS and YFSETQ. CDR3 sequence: CASSLAVGTDNYGYTF. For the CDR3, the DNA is TGCGCCAGCAGCTTGGCCGTTGGGACAGATAACTATGGCTACACCTTC.

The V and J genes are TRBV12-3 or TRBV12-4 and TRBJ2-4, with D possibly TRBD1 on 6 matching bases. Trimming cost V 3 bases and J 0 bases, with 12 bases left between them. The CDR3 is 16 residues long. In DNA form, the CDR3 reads TGTGCCAGCAGTTTTGAAAGCAGGGGAGCCAAAAACATTCAGTACTTC. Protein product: CASSFESRGAKNIQYF.

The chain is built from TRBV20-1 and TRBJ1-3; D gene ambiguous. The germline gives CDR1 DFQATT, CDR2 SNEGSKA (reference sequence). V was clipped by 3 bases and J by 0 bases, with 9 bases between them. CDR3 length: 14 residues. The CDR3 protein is CSASGRSSGNTIYF. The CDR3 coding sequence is TGCAGTGCTAGCGGACGCAGCTCTGGAAACACCATATATTTT.

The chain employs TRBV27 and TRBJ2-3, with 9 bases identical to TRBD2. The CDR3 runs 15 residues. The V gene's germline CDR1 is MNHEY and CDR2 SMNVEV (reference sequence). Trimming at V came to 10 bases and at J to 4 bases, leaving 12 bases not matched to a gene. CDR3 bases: TGTGCCACCAAAATAGCGGGAGAGTGGGCAGATACGCAGTATTTT. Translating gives CATKIAGEWADTQYF.

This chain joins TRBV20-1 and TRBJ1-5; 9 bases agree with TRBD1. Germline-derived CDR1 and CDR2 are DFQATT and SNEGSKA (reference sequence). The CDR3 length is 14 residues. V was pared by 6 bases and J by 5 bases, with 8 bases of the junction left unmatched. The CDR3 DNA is TGCAGTGCCTCGGACAGGGGAGTGGATCAGCCCCAGCATTTT. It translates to CSASDRGVDQPQHF.

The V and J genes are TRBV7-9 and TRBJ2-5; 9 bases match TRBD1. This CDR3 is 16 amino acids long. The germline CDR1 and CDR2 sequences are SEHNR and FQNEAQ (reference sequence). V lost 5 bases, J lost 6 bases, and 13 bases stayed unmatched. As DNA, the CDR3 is TGTGCCAGCAGCCACGACCACAGGGGGCGTTTGAAGACCCAGTACTTC. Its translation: CASSHDHRGRLKTQYF.

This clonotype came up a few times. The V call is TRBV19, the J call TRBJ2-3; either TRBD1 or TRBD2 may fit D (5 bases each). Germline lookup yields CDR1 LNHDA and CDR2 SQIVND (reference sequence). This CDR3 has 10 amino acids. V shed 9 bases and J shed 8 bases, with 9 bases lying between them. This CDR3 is CASGAGTQYF. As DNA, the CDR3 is TGTGCCAGCGGGGCCGGTACGCAGTATTTT.

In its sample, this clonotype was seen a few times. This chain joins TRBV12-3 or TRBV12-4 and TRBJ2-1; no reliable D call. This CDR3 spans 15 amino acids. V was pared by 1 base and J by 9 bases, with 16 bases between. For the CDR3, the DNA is TGTGCCAGCAGTTTAGATGGGATCTCCATGGGTGAGCAGTTCTTC. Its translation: CASSLDGISMGEQFF.

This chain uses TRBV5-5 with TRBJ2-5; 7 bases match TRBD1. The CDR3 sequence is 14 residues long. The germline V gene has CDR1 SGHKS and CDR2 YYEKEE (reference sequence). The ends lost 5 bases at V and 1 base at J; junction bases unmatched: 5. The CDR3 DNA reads TGTGCCAGCAGTTCCGGGACAGTCCAAGAGACCCAGTACTTC. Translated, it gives CASSSGTVQETQYF.

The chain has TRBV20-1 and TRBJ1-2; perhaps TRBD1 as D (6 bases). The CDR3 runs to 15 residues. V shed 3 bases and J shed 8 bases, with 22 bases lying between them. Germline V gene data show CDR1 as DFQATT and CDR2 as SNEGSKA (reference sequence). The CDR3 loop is CSARALGHPVGGYTF. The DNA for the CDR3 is TGCAGTGCTAGGGCACTGGGACACCCTGTCGGAGGCTACACCTTC.